Below are 8 T cell receptor beta chains sequenced from a single sample in a study of blood T cells in healthy people across ages. Next came a second PCR, run for about 7 to 12 cycles, which used a sample-barcoded 5' primer along with a J-beta primer mix. TCRdb itself ran the 5' RACE reads through MiXCR, one entry per CDR3 protein. The sample has just over 800,000 distinct CDR3 sequences, around 62% seen once. Sequenced material: blood. The receptors were sampled from a man between 25 and 39 years old in good health.

This clonotype has only a few counts. The chain employs TRBV13 and TRBJ1-2; 8 bases line up with TRBD1. The V gene's germline CDR1 is PRHDT and CDR2 FYEKMQ (reference sequence). V dropped 5 bases and J dropped 4; count of bases not matched to a gene: 12. This CDR3 contains 16 residues. The CDR3 region has the DNA TGTGCCAGCAGCCCCCCTGGGACAGGAGAATTCTATGGCTACACCTTC. Translating it yields CASSPPGTGEFYGYTF.

This clonotype has just a few counts. V usage is TRBV12-3 or TRBV12-4 and J usage is TRBJ1-2; 7 bases map to TRBD1. The CDR3 is 16 residues long. V dropped 1 base and J dropped 8; count of bases not matched to a gene: 13. This CDR3 reads CASSLDRTGEIGGYTF. CDR3 sequence (DNA): TGTGCCAGCAGTTTAGACCGCACAGGGGAAATAGGGGGCTACACCTTC.

This clonotype was seen a handful of times. The J gene is TRBJ2-5, the V gene TRBV7-2; D is ambiguous. V lost 4 bases and J lost 5, with 11 bases in between. The germline CDR1 and CDR2 sequences are SGHTA and FQGNSA. The CDR3 length is 13 residues. DNA of the CDR3: TGTGCCAGCAGCTGGGCGGATGGGGAGACCCAGTACTTC. Amino acids: CASSWADGETQYF.

The chain links TRBV10-3 to TRBJ2-2, with a possible D match to TRBD1 (7 bases). Trimming left V 7 bases short and J 5 bases short, with 14 bases between. This CDR3 is built from 14 residues. From germline, CDR1 is ENHRY and CDR2 SYGVKD. DNA for the CDR3: TGTGCCATCACCGCAGGGGGGAGGACCGGGGAGCTGTTTTTT. Encoded protein: CAITAGGRTGELFF.

V usage is TRBV7-2 and J usage is TRBJ2-3; 14 bases line up with TRBD2. This CDR3 is 19 amino acids long. Germline trimming cut 2 bases from V and 0 bases from J; bases unmatched to any gene: 7. Germline V CDR1 and CDR2: SGHTA, FQGNSA. The CDR3 sequence: CASSLWGLAGAPSTDTQYF. In DNA form, the CDR3 reads TGTGCCAGCAGCTTATGGGGACTAGCGGGGGCCCCTAGCACAGATACGCAGTATTTT.

This clonotype was detected only a few times. The rearrangement joins TRBV10-3 to TRBJ1-6, with D perhaps matching TRBD1 (5 bases). This CDR3 has 13 residues. V was clipped by 10 bases and J by 10 bases, with 17 bases between them. CDR1 and CDR2 from the germline V gene are ENHRY and SYGVKD. CDR3 residues: CANSRQPESPLHF. The CDR3 nucleotides read TGTGCCAATTCTAGACAGCCAGAGTCACCCCTCCACTTT.

This clonotype was picked up a small number of times. The chain uses TRBV4-1 and TRBJ2-7, with D hard to call. CDR1 and CDR2 from the germline V gene are MGHRA and YSYEKL. V lost 4 bases, J lost 2 bases, and 15 bases lay in between. The CDR3 has 15 amino acids. The CDR3 nucleotides read TGCGCCAGCAGCCCTCCGACGGGCGGTACCTACGAGCAGTACTTC. Its protein product is CASSPPTGGTYEQYF.

The chain recombines TRBV7-2 with TRBJ2-1; 13 nucleotides line up with TRBD2. Germline-derived CDR1 and CDR2 are SGHTA and FQGNSA. With 4 bases clipped from V and 8 bases from J, the junction kept 5 bases outside the gene matches. The CDR3 runs 15 residues. The CDR3 is CASSSRLAGGDEQFF. The CDR3 nucleotides read TGTGCCAGCAGCTCCCGACTAGCGGGGGGTGATGAGCAGTTCTTC.